What follows describes a single T cell receptor (beta chain). Sequenced by immunoSEQ multiplex PCR; TCRdb stores in-frame clones only, minus some. The sample consists of some 100,000 clones, roughly 76% of them appearing once. This entry comes from a study of blood T cell repertoires in COVID-19. At the level of the study: Whether acute or convalescent, the COVID-19 samples came from the United States, Italy and Spain.

The source is a human donor in a cohort sampled during active COVID-19. The source material was peripheral blood.

The CDR3 DNA sequence: TGTGCCAGCAGCTTTGGGACACTGCATGGGACATACGAGCAGTACTTC. Residues: CASSFGTLHGTYEQYF. J is TRBJ2-7 and V is TRBV7-9; possible D gene TRBD1, 6 bases. The CDR3 consists of 16 residues. Trimming stripped 3 bases from V and 4 bases from J, with 19 bases between. In germline, CDR1 is SEHNR, CDR2 FQNEAQ (reference sequence).